The present TCR beta chain was sequenced within a study of T cell responses to AZD1222 COVID-19 vaccine (TCRdb year 2021). Background for the entire study: Because spike-specific TCR depth and breadth did not differ between the two schedules, AZD1222 recipients who got a second dose at roughly 4 weeks were pooled with those who got a second dose at roughly 12 weeks. A total of over 230 trial participants underwent TCR sequencing, of whom approximately 200 had received two doses of AZD1222 and some 26 had received two doses of the MenACWY control vaccine. Trial participants were enrolled into age subgroups of 18-55, 56-69 and 70-plus years, which contained about 150, 27 and 61 TCR-sequenced participants, respectively.

With regard to this clone: Its antigen specificity is not known. No clone much larger than this one lies a single base away; base qualities are absent.

The germline V gene provides CDR1 SGHTA and CDR2 FQGNSA. The CDR3 goes from the cysteine to the phenylalanine over 16 residues. Kept here is only the CDR3 DNA, which spans 48 bases and is read in frame from base 1. At the junction V is shortened by 0 bases and J by 2 bases; bases outside the gene matches: 5. What the study reported, not specific to this receptor: Because no day 14 peak-response samples were available, repertoires were characterized only after the peak T cell response. Participants were mostly white British, with more females than males. The authors suggested clonal diversity may have been underestimated. CD4 TCRs associated with the vaccine covered the entire spike protein, and the dominant responses were in regions 160-218 and 743-854. Spike-specific TCR breadth and depth rose significantly after two AZD1222 doses compared with day 0 and with MenACWY recipients. Conclusions about previously exposed vaccinees were limited because only six AZD1222 recipients were SARS-CoV-2 seropositive at baseline. Nearly half of unique spike-specific TCRs reportedly recognized epitopes outside regions mutated in the B.1.351 and B.1.1.7 variants. The 56-69-year group was small, and its depth increase did not reach significance, likely because of low power.

The CDR3 regions of human TCRbeta chains were subjected to immunosequencing. Regarding the original processing steps: Repertoire TCRs were checked for matches against a reference library of SARS-CoV-2-specific TCRs that had been generated using the MIRA antigen-specificity platform. Breadth was defined as the fraction of unique TCRs that were SARS-CoV-2-associated. Depth was defined as the fraction of total T cells that were SARS-CoV-2-associated. Each spike-specific TCR was assigned to its reactive spike region and to a CD4 or CD8 class using the MIRA data. Log10-transformed breadth and depth values were compared by one-way ANOVA with Sidak's multiple comparisons tests. What TCRdb holds here is the immuneACCESS table cut down to in-frame rearrangements. Part of the clones is not present; checked against another copy, under half of the missing clones reflect an unresolved V gene, and the others are unexplained. That table is the source of V, J and clone size, and D and trimming were worked out from the DNA. The sample table contains over 110,000 clones; only one count was recorded for around 89% of them. 1.6% of the sample is taken by the ten largest.

The time point label for this specimen denotes: baseline before first vaccination. The vaccinee samples were drawn from two UK trials, COV001 and COV002, one of which was a single-blind randomized controlled phase 2/3 trial testing AZD1222 (ChAdOx1 nCoV-19) in healthy adults. Trial participant PBMC samples were collected at day 0 and day 28 after the second dose for TCRbeta chain sequencing. This specimen consisted of peripheral blood, obtained on day 0 of AZD1222 vaccination. The rearranged segments are TRBV7-2 and TRBJ1-2; 8 junctional bases match TRBD1. This receptor was taken from an adult in good health. The CDR3 in this case is CASSLARQGTNYGYTF. The DNA sequence reads TGTGCCAGCAGCTTAGCTCGACAGGGGACGAACTATGGCTACACCTTC. The entire variable domain, with the stretches around the CDR3 drawn from the reference TRBV7-2 and TRBJ1-2 proteins, is GAGVSQSPSNKVTEKGKDVELRCDPISGHTALYWYRQSLGQGLEFLIYFQGNSAPDKSGLPSDRFSAERTGGSVSTLTIQRTQQEDSAVYLCASSLARQGTNYGYTFGSGTRLTVV.